This TCR beta chain was identified during a study of molecular identifiers for immune sequencing clone quantification. MiXCR, applied by TCRdb to the PCR reads, yields one record per CDR3 protein. The sample shows fewer than 25,000 distinct CDR3 sequences, about a sixth of them seen only once. Overall study findings and caveats: Spiked Jurkat TCR RNA originating from one cell could reportedly be identified amid more than 800,000 naive cells.

This clonotype is categorized as medium-sized (0.01 to 0.1%). Its target is unknown. The clonotype originates from a human donor in good health. Some libraries in this study had Jurkat cell RNA spiked in. The source material was naive CD8+ T cells from blood, with Jurkat cell RNA spiked in. Subset noted: FACS-sorted CD8+CD4-CCR7+CD45RA+ naive T cells.

Here the CDR3 reads CASSLGGQQYF. The CDR3 DNA follows: TGTGCCAGCAGCTTGGGGGGTCAGCAGTACTTC. The V call is TRBV5-4, the J call TRBJ2-7; no firm D call. V lost 0 bases and J 8 bases, leaving 6 bases between the germline ends. The germline V gene has CDR1 SGHNT and CDR2 YYREEE (reference sequence). The CDR3 loop spans 11 amino acids.